A selection of T cell receptor beta chains follows, all from one sample in a study of blood T cell repertoires in COVID-19. Profiled with immunoSEQ multiplex PCR; TCRdb holds only in-frame clones, not every one. The sample gives 200,000 to 250,000 clones, approximately 80% of which show up once; roughly 8% is in the top ten. Input material: peripheral blood. Every receptor here comes from a woman older than 75 with COVID-19, enrolled during active disease. Both conserved end residues are part of each CDR3. The D gene is left open where the match is weak. Some rows have no size entry. The others give once, few or many, or a class for an expanded clone.

size	D	V	J	CDR3	DNA
-	-	TRBV10-3	TRBJ1-1	CAIKAEVNTEAFF	TGTGCCATCAAGGCGGAAGTGAACACTGAAGCTTTCTTT
few	-	TRBV28	TRBJ1-2	CASSFKGLGGYGYTF	TGTGCCAGCAGTTTTAAGGGGCTAGGGGGCTATGGCTACACCTTC
-	TRBD2	TRBV29-1	TRBJ2-1	CSVIPYGTSGYNEQFF	TGCAGCGTTATCCCTTACGGGACTAGCGGTTACAATGAGCAGTTCTTC
-	-	TRBV4-1	TRBJ1-1	CASSQLPGIMNTEAFF	TGCGCCAGCAGCCAACTCCCAGGGATCATGAACACTGAAGCTTTCTTT
few	TRBD2	TRBV4-3	TRBJ2-7	CASSRAGGYEQYF	TGCGCCAGCAGCCGGGCGGGGGGCTACGAGCAGTACTTC
-	TRBD1	TRBV6-5	TRBJ1-1	CASSYEGARKNTEAFF	TGTGCCAGCAGTTACGAGGGGGCCCGCAAGAACACTGAAGCTTTCTTT
-	-	TRBV7-9	TRBJ1-1	CASSLGIGTSNTEAFF	TGTGCCAGCAGCTTAGGGATTGGGACTTCGAACACTGAAGCTTTCTTT
-	-	TRBV7-2	TRBJ1-4	CASSLANRPWEKLFF	TGTGCCAGCAGCTTAGCGAACAGGCCGTGGGAAAAACTGTTTTTT
-	-	TRBV30	TRBJ1-1	CAWSPRGAEAFF	TGTGCCTGGAGTCCCAGGGGCGCTGAAGCTTTCTTT
-	-	TRBV28	TRBJ1-5	CASSRVRNQPQHF	TGTGCCAGCAGTCGCGTCCGAAATCAGCCCCAGCATTTT
once	-	TRBV7-2	TRBJ1-2	CASSTGLTNYGYTF	TGTGCCAGCAGCACGGGACTTACTAACTATGGCTACACCTTC
-	-	TRBV12-3/TRBV12-4	TRBJ1-3	CASSYRNTIYF	TGTGCCAGCAGTTACAGAAACACCATATATTTT